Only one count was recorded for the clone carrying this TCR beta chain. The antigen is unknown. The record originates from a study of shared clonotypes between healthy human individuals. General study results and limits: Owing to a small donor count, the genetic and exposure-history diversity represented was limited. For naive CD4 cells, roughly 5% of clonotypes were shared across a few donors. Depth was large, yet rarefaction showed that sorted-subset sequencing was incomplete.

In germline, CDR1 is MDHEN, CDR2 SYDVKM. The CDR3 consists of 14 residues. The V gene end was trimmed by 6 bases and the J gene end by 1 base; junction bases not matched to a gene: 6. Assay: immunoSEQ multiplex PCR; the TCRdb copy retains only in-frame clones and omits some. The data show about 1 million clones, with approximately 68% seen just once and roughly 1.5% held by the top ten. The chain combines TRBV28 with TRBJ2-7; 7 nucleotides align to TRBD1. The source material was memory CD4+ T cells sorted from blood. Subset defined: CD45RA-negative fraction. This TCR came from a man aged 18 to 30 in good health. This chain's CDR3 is CASRRTGASYEQYF. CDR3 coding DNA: TGTGCCAGCAGGCGGACAGGCGCATCCTACGAGCAGTACTTC.